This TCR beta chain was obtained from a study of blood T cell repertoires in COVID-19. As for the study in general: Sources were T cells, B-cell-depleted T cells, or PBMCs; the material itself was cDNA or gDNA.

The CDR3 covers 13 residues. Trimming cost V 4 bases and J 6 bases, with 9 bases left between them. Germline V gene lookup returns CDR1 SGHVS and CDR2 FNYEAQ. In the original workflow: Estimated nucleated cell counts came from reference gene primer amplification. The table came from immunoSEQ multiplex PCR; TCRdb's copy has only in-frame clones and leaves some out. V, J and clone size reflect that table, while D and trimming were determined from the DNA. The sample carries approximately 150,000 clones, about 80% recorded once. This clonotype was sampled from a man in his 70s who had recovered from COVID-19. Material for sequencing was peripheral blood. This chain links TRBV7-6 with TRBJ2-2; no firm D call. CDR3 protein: CASSSPTAGELFF. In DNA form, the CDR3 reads TGTGCCAGCAGCTCCCCTACCGCCGGGGAGCTGTTTTTT.